This paragraph covers one TCR beta chain sequence. This clonotype is regarded as medium-sized (0.01 to 0.1%). Its antigen remains undetermined. There are no base qualities to consult, and no much larger clone falls within one base. This entry comes from a study of immune characterization of retroperitoneal liposarcoma (dated by TCRdb to about 2019). CDR1 MNHNY and CDR2 SVGAGI were looked up in the germline V gene (reference sequence). The trim is 2 bases for V and 0 bases for J, with a gap of 11 bases between the germline ends. The CDR3 runs 16 residues from the cysteine to the phenylalanine. Only CDR3 DNA is held: 48 bases, read in frame from base 1. The library was obtained by PCR. Sequencing relied on a NextSeq 500. The public reads were reprocessed in TCRdb via fastp at Q25 and MiXCR, keeping in-frame beta chains. Each CDR3 protein gets just one entry, which takes the most common genes and DNA from the rows behind it. The sample table contains 9,500 to 13,000 distinct CDR3 sequences; only one count was recorded for 28% of them. The top ten hold around 8.4% of the sample.

Recombination joined TRBV6-6 with TRBJ2-1, with the D gene call left open. The sample comprised tumor tissue. The TCR comes from a male donor with retroperitoneal liposarcoma. The CDR3 amino acid sequence is: CASSYLSISSYNEQFF. The bases are TGTGCCAGCAGTTACCTCAGCATAAGCTCCTACAATGAGCAGTTCTTC.